This T cell receptor beta chain was sequenced for a study of CXCR3-negative and CXCR3-positive naive CD8 T cells. Sorts that each held 300,000 cells were run in triplicate for every CD8+ T cell subset. Study findings and constraints: For memory CD8+ cells diversity was much lower, but both naive subsets had comparably high diversity. For CXCR3-positive naive cells, TRB CDR3s were more hydrophobic than those of CXCR3-negative naive cells. With surface CD5 comparable between naive subsets, TCR strength was estimated using properties derived from the TRB CDR3.

CDR1 and CDR2 (germline): LNHDA, SQIVND (reference sequence). The CDR3 length is 17 residues. Turning to this clonotype: Its antigen is still unknown.

All TRB cDNA libraries came from 5' RACE performed with UMI labels. After re-calling the 5' RACE reads, TCRdb lists one entry per CDR3 protein, DNA absent. The sample has about 50,000 distinct CDR3 sequences; the top ten hold about 0.61%. The chain joins TRBV19 to TRBJ2-7; TCRdb returns TRBD1, unconfirmable since there is no DNA. The sequenced sample consisted of naive CXCR3+ CD8+ T cells from blood. As for subset: CD45RO-CCR7+CD27+CD95- naive CD8+ T cells expressing CXCR3 (TNR3+). The TCR originated in a human donor in good health. Some clones in this sample may be carry-over from other donors' samples. CDR3 sequence reads: CASSPRILGGAGNEQYF.